The 2 T cell receptor beta chains listed next were all sequenced from one sample in a study of shared clonotypes between healthy human individuals. The data were produced by immunoSEQ multiplex PCR, yet TCRdb's version contains in-frame clones alone and is incomplete. The table includes 400,000 to 600,000 clones, about three quarters detected once. Sequenced material: PBMCs. These receptors all come from a woman between 35 and 50 years old in good health. Some clones in this sample may be carry-over from other donors' samples.

This clone has only one observation. The chain joins TRBV11-2 to TRBJ2-5; D is unclear. This CDR3 is built from 17 residues. Germline V gene data show CDR1 as SGHAT and CDR2 as FQNNGV. V gave up 0 bases and J gave up 0 bases, with 14 bases separating them. CDR3 loop: CASSLDLFQANQETQYF. The CDR3, as DNA: TGTGCCAGCAGCTTAGATTTGTTCCAGGCCAACCAAGAGACCCAGTACTTC.

This clone was seen only once. The chain carries TRBV10-2 and TRBJ2-3, with TRBD2 identical over 7 bases. The CDR3 totals 13 residues. Germline CDR1 is WSHSY and CDR2 is SAAADI. V dropped 4 bases and J dropped 5; count of bases not matched to a gene: 3. CDR3 protein: CASSVASGDTQYF. For the CDR3, the DNA is TGCGCCAGCAGTGTGGCTAGCGGAGATACGCAGTATTTT.